The rows below give T cell receptor beta chains drawn from one sample of a study of cytomegalovirus exposure and HLA in healthy donors. TCRdb keeps only in-frame clones here, not all; method: immunoSEQ multiplex PCR. The sample has 120,000 or so clones; 75% to 90% are singletons. Sample: PBMCs. The receptors shown here come from a man under 40 in good health and CMV-seropositive. Each CDR3 is given with its conserved first and last residue. Fields, in order: V gene, D gene, CDR3 length, CDR3 protein. A D gene is named only where the DNA matches it firmly.

TRBV5-1,TRBD1,15,CASSTTGGLADTQYF
TRBV5-1,.,16,CASSLYVSQNSYEQYF
TRBV9,TRBD2,16,CASSPNLSGATGEQFF
TRBV13,TRBD1,15,CASSRPGQGVYEQYF
TRBV27,.,18,CASSRFSNSGGSEGEAFF
TRBV19,TRBD1,17,CASSPRQGKGKKDEQFF
TRBV9,TRBD2,14,CASSVTLSGDEQYF
TRBV6-5,TRBD1,14,CASSYTGVNTEAFF
TRBV4-1,TRBD2,17,CASSRVPGLAVQETQYF
TRBV2,.,17,CASSREGGTRSGNTIYF
TRBV7-8,.,14,CASSLEGASNEQFF
TRBV15,.,17,CATSSPNSRSSYNEQFF
TRBV6-1,.,14,CASSEQYRDQPQHF
TRBV5-4,TRBD1,13,CASSFGTGDGCTF
TRBV27,TRBD2,18,CASSLSRLAGERLNTQYF
TRBV5-6,TRBD1,14,CASSVDRGLGIQYF
TRBV5-1,.,14,CASSSQTLAYEQYF
TRBV7-9,.,16,CASSLGDSDPYNEQFF